This T cell receptor beta chain came from a study of control samples from healthy donors and cancer patients. Trimming pared 4 bases from V and 5 bases from J, leaving 6 bases between. Germline CDR1 and CDR2: SNHLY and FYNNEI. This CDR3 has 12 amino acids. This table comes from immunoSEQ multiplex PCR, and its TCRdb copy is limited to in-frame clones, with some not included. The sample consists of roughly 150,000 clones, around 88% of them appearing once. The TCR sequence derives from a man in his late teens or twenties in good health. The rearrangement uses TRBV2 and TRBJ2-1; no reliable D call. The sequenced sample consisted of blood. The CDR3 sequence is CASSGTNNEQFF. CDR3 bases: TGTGCCAGCAGTGGAACGAACAATGAGCAGTTCTTC. The entire variable domain, with the rest obtained from reference TRBV2 and TRBJ2-1, is as follows: EPEVTQTPSHQVTQMGQEVILRCVPISNHLYFYWYRQILGQKVEFLVSFYNNEISEKSEIFDDQFSVERPDGSNFTLKIRSTKLEDSAMYFCASSGTNNEQFFGPGTRLTVL.